This T cell receptor beta chain was sequenced in a study of blood T cell repertoires in COVID-19. About the study: The United States, Italy and Spain supplied acute and convalescent COVID-19 samples. In each case, the material was cDNA or gDNA derived from T cells, B-cell-depleted T cells, or PBMCs.

The CDR3 runs to 12 residues. Germline assignment: CDR1 MDHEN and CDR2 SYDVKM. The V end lost 2 bases, the J end lost 4 bases, and 5 bases lay between the germline ends. The assay was immunoSEQ multiplex PCR, and TCRdb's table has in-frame clones only and misses some. The table has about 270,000 clones, around 88% seen once. Adults between roughly 18 and 89 years of age took part from under 25 US areas. Participants were placed into cohorts based on the clinical history they reported. V and J are TRBV28 and TRBJ1-2; no definite D call. The receptor was isolated from a woman between 40 and 50 years old with acute COVID-19. What was sequenced was PBMCs or T cells enriched from blood (not recorded which). The chain's CDR3 is CASSLGTYGYTF. In DNA form, the CDR3 reads TGTGCCAGCAGTTTAGGCACCTATGGCTACACCTTC.